This passage covers 17 T cell receptor beta chains from one sample sequenced in a study of molecular identifiers for immune sequencing clone quantification. TCRdb used MiXCR to reprocess the PCR reads, holding one entry per CDR3 protein. The profile shows around 480,000 distinct CDR3 sequences, about 22% of them singletons. What was sequenced was naive CD8+ T cells from blood, with Jurkat cell RNA spiked in. The subset: FACS-sorted CD8+CD4-CCR7+CD45RA+ naive T cells. The receptors originated from a human donor in good health. Some libraries in this study had Jurkat cell RNA spiked in.

Of note for this clonotype: A single base separates this from a much larger clone, so it may be a read error. This chain joins TRBV2 and TRBJ2-1, with TRBD2 as a possible D gene (5 bases). CDR1 is SNHLY, CDR2 FYNNEI, per germline. The length of the CDR3 is 16 residues. V lost 7 bases and J lost 0, with 16 bases in between. The DNA of the CDR3 is TGTGCCAGCACCCAACTAGTGGGAAGCTCCTACAATGAGCAGTTCTTC. This encodes CASTQLVGSSYNEQFF.

There are a few counts of this clonotype. V and J are TRBV5-5 and TRBJ1-1; weak D call: TRBD1 (6 bases). V was cut by 7 bases and J by 10 bases, with 17 bases left in between. CDR1 and CDR2 (germline): SGHKS, YYEKEE (reference sequence). The CDR3 runs 12 residues. The CDR3 here is CASGRPGDRAFF. CDR3 DNA: TGTGCCAGCGGCCGCCCAGGGGACCGAGCTTTCTTT.

This clonotype was found many times. The rearrangement links TRBV9 to TRBJ1-2, with no clear D. Germline V gives CDR1 SGDLS, CDR2 YYNGEE. The CDR3 sequence is 15 residues long. V was trimmed by 4 bases and J by 1 base, leaving 14 bases between them. The CDR3 spells CASSPGWGINYGYTF. Written as DNA, the CDR3 is TGTGCCAGCAGCCCTGGATGGGGAATTAACTATGGCTACACCTTC.

This clonotype came up once. This chain connects TRBV4-3 to TRBJ2-7; D is undetermined. The CDR3 runs 16 residues. Per germline, CDR1 LGHNA and CDR2 YSLEER. With 0 bases removed from V and 5 bases from J, the gap between germline ends came to 17 bases. CDR3 in amino acids: CASSQDWAGDTHEQYF. DNA of the CDR3: TGCGCCAGCAGCCAAGATTGGGCAGGAGATACCCACGAGCAGTACTTC.

This clonotype was observed a few times. This chain joins TRBV5-1 and TRBJ2-1, with D possibly matching TRBD1 (5 bases). Germline V lookup: CDR1 SGHRS, CDR2 YFSETQ. The ends were cut back, 6 bases at V and 9 bases at J, with 13 bases in the middle. This CDR3 has 12 residues. DNA of the CDR3: TGCGCCAGCACCGACCCGACAGCTGAGCAGTTCTTC. Translation gives CASTDPTAEQFF.

As regards this clonotype: One base away lies a much larger clone, so this may be a sequencing read error. The chain is built from TRBV5-1 and TRBJ2-3; 10 nucleotides match TRBD2. This CDR3 has 15 residues. Germline V gene data show CDR1 as SGHRS and CDR2 as YFSETQ. CDR3 protein: CVSSLLAGGSDTQYF. For the CDR3, the DNA is TGCGTCAGCAGCTTGTTAGCGGGAGGAAGCGATACGCAGTATTTT.

This clonotype was recorded at least ten times. V and J are TRBV4-1 and TRBJ2-7; D not resolved. V was pared by 0 bases and J by 2 bases, with 8 bases between. This CDR3 has 14 amino acids. The germline CDR1 and CDR2 sequences are MGHRA and YSYEKL. CDR3 coding DNA: TGCGCCAGCAGCCAAGATTACGGTACCTACGAGCAGTACTTC. Translating it yields CASSQDYGTYEQYF.

This clonotype has ten or more counts. V usage is TRBV28 and J usage is TRBJ1-5, with D hard to call. In germline, CDR1 is MDHEN, CDR2 SYDVKM. V was pared by 3 bases and J by 3 bases, with 0 bases between. This CDR3 spans 11 amino acids. CDR3 sequence reads: CASSFNQPQHF. The CDR3 coding sequence is TGTGCCAGCAGTTTCAATCAGCCCCAGCATTTT.

On this clonotype itself: The junction and the germline gene differ at one end; a read error may be behind it. The J gene is TRBJ2-3, the V gene TRBV7-9, with D tentatively TRBD1 (6 bases). There are 14 residues in the CDR3. In germline, CDR1 is SEHNR, CDR2 FQNEAQ (reference sequence). The CDR3 protein is CASSLSGTPDTRYF. CDR3 coding DNA: TGTGCCAGCAGCTTATCAGGGACACCAGATACGCGGTATTTT.

The chain combines TRBV20-1 with TRBJ2-1; D is unresolved. Trimming cost V 4 bases and J 0 bases, with 16 bases left between them. There are 16 residues in the CDR3. Germline V gene sequence: CDR1 DFQATT, CDR2 SNEGSKA (reference sequence). The CDR3 spells CSANSPSVRSYNEQFF. The CDR3, as DNA: TGCAGTGCTAACAGCCCATCAGTCCGCTCCTACAATGAGCAGTTCTTC.

This clonotype was picked up many times. The chain couples TRBV29-1 to TRBJ2-7; possible D gene TRBD1, 6 bases. V lost 7 bases and J 3 bases, leaving 10 bases between the germline ends. Germline CDR1 is SQVTM and CDR2 is ANQGSEA. The CDR3 is 11 residues long. CDR3 DNA sequence: TGCAGCGCGACCAGGGGCTACGAGCAGTACTTC. Its protein is CSATRGYEQYF.

Remarks on this clonotype: A single base separates this from a much larger clone, so it may be a read error. This chain joins TRBV5-6 and TRBJ2-7, with 12 nucleotides matching TRBD2. CDR1 and CDR2 (germline): SGHDT, YYEEEE. This CDR3 is 16 amino acids long. The CDR3: CAGSLDGLAGPYEQYF. The CDR3 nucleotides are TGTGCCGGCAGCTTGGACGGACTAGCGGGGCCCTACGAGCAGTACTTC. Supplemented by reference TRBV5-6 and TRBJ2-7, the full variable domain reads DAGVTQSPTHLIKTRGQQVTLRCSPKSGHDTVSWYQQALGQGPQFIFQYYEEEERQRGNFPDRFSGHQFPNYSSELNVNALLLGDSALYLCAGSLDGLAGPYEQYFGPGTRLTVT.

The gene calls are TRBV20-1 and TRBJ1-1; D is unresolved. Per germline, CDR1 DFQATT and CDR2 SNEGSKA (reference sequence). This CDR3 is 16 amino acids long. V was cut by 6 bases and J by 5 bases, with 25 bases left in between. The CDR3 is CSARYKPGPLRTEAFF. The CDR3 nucleotides read TGCAGTGCCCGCTACAAACCGGGCCCCCTGAGAACTGAAGCTTTCTTT.

The sample holds one count of this clonotype. This sequence may be a read error, since a much larger clone differs from it by one base. In nucleotides, the CDR3 is TGTGCCAGTAGTATCAAGTCCCAGGGCCCCTGCGAGCAGTACTTC. Translating it yields CASSIKSQGPCEQYF. This chain uses TRBV19 with TRBJ2-7, with a tentative D call TRBD1 (5 bases). Looked up from germline, CDR1 is LNHDA and CDR2 is SQIVND (reference sequence). There are 15 residues in the CDR3. V lost 3 bases to trimming and J lost 6 bases, with 18 bases between them.

The rearrangement uses TRBV6-2 or TRBV6-3 and TRBJ2-7; TRBD1 might be the D (6 bases). CDR1 is MNHEY and CDR2 is SVGEGT in the germline V gene. V gave up 1 base and J gave up 3 bases, with 10 bases separating them. CDR3 length: 14 residues. The CDR3 coding sequence is TGTGCCAGCAGTTACTTGGGACACAACTACGAGCAGTACTTC. The encoded protein is CASSYLGHNYEQYF.

This clonotype was seen repeatedly, ten times or more. J is TRBJ2-1 and V is TRBV27, with a tentative D call TRBD1 (6 bases). This CDR3 has 11 residues. CDR1 and CDR2 from the germline V gene are MNHEY and SMNVEV (reference sequence). Trimming cost V 5 bases and J 10 bases, with 9 bases left between them. CDR3 nucleotide sequence: TGTGCCAGCAGTAATACAGGGGAGCAGTTCTTC. It is translated as CASSNTGEQFF.

This clonotype was detected a few times. The rearrangement links TRBV9 to TRBJ2-3; 10 bases agree with TRBD2. V lost 0 bases and J lost 1; bases outside the gene matches: 8. In germline, CDR1 is SGDLS, CDR2 YYNGEE. This CDR3 is 18 amino acids long. CDR3 amino acids: CASSVAGASGSGTDTQYF. DNA of the CDR3: TGTGCCAGCAGCGTAGCGGGTGCTAGCGGGAGTGGCACAGATACGCAGTATTTT.